This T cell receptor beta chain comes out of a study of T-cell reconstitution after alpha-beta-depleted transplantation in children. Study results and caveats: Hyperexpanded clones declined; after one year, newly produced T cells mostly supplied diversity.

On this clonotype itself: Its antigen is unknown.

CDR1 and CDR2 from the germline V gene are DFQATT and SNEGSKA (reference sequence). Between the trimmed V and J ends, which lost 0 bases and 9 bases, there was a span of 9 bases. The CDR3 length is 12 residues. Preparation of the TCRbeta library used unique molecular identifiers. TCRdb analysed the PCR reads with MiXCR anew, one entry per CDR3 protein. The data contain some 830,000 distinct CDR3 sequences, about 15% of them singletons. The chain uses TRBV20-1 and TRBJ1-5, with D hard to call. This receptor was taken from a male patient aged 10 to 17 who had a stem cell transplant for acute lymphoblastic leukemia, so the T cells may come from the graft donor. Sequenced here: PBMCs, mostly from graft donor cells, sampled 360 days after TCRalphabeta/CD19-depleted stem cell transplant. CDR3 bases: TGCAGTGCTAGAGATAGAGGAGGGCCCCAGCATTTT. The encoded protein is CSARDRGGPQHF.